The clone carrying this T cell receptor beta chain was seen many times. The antigen is unknown. Each CDR3 protein is one row after TCRdb ran MiXCR on the 5' RACE reads. The sample shows under 700,000 distinct CDR3 sequences, about 20% of them seen only once. The data belong to a study of T-cell memory formation after mild COVID-19. Study-level results: The SARS-CoV-2 specificity of second-wave clones reaching peak at day 37 remained unverified.

The CDR3 sequence is 13 residues long. V trimming: 5 bases; J trimming: 1 base; junction bases outside the gene matches: 1. Germline assignment: CDR1 DFQATT and CDR2 SNEGSKA (reference sequence). The sequence derives from an adult woman who had mild COVID-19 (a few samples of this study predate the infection). Cell type and time point are not known. The chain joins TRBV20-1 to TRBJ2-5, with TRBD2 matching over 10 bases. The sequencing sample was made of PBMCs or a T cell subset sorted from them (not recorded which). CDR3 region: CSAEREGQETQYF. The CDR3 nucleotides are TGCAGTGCTGAGCGGGAGGGCCAAGAGACCCAGTACTTC.